Here is one T cell receptor (beta chain) with its context. This entry is derived from a study of T cells in Graves' hyperthyroidism and ophthalmopathy. Germline values: CDR1 LGHNA, CDR2 YSLEER. The ends were cut back, 4 bases at V and 5 bases at J, with 20 bases in the middle. The CDR3 is 16 amino acids. The CDR3 regions of TCR beta were amplified from RNA transcripts. An initial round of RT-PCR targeting the TCR CDR3 relied on the HTBI primer set. TCRdb fed the multiplex PCR reads into MiXCR, producing one record per CDR3 protein. Here the sample spans a few hundred thousand distinct CDR3 sequences, about 18% being singletons. On the basis of clinical symptoms, serum thyroxine and TRAb, thyroid ultrasound and orbital computed tomography, diagnoses were made.

Sample: blood. The rearrangement links TRBV4-3 to TRBJ2-5, with a tentative D call TRBD2 (7 bases). The clonotype originates from a woman aged 55-75 years with Graves' ophthalmopathy. DNA for the CDR3: TGCGCCAGCAGCCCTCCAGGGCCGGGGGGCCAGGAGACCCAGTACTTC. Translation: CASSPPGPGGQETQYF.